This T cell receptor (beta chain) emerged from a study of shared clonotypes between healthy human individuals (dated by TCRdb to the early 2020s). At the level of the whole study: The cohort comprised two women and a few men aged 18 to 49 years. To increase sequencing depth and limit assay-specific biases, TCR repertoire library preparation and sequencing were carried out by different laboratories using diverse techniques. Blood TCR repertoires of about five healthy adults were deeply sequenced to estimate repertoire size and the extent of clonotype sharing between individuals. Each donor's leukapheresis produced roughly between about 0.8 and 8.9 billion PBMCs. Per donor, three plates each were used for CD4 naive and CD4 memory, two for CD8 naive, and one for CD8 memory.

Using the deep immunoSEQ assay, multiplex PCR amplified TCR CDR3 regions from genomic DNA. Genomic DNA extracted from each cell subset was distributed evenly over all wells of several immunoSEQ 96-well plates, and each plate served as one replicate. For sorted subsets, each replicate PCR was loaded with roughly 200 ng genomic DNA, equivalent to 30,000 to 35,000 T cell genomes. Purified libraries were measured with a Qubit 3.0 fluorometer, size-checked on a Bioanalyzer 2100, and measured again with the KAPA Library Quantification kit. Every immunoSEQ 96-well plate was sequenced on a separate single-read 150-cycle Illumina NextSeq 550 flow cell. Processing in the source paper ran as follows. Because the immunoSEQ output held only junctional sequences and lacked quality scores, the filtering could not match the filtering applied to full-length reads. Sequences were annotated with PyIR, a Python wrapper for IgBLAST v1.9, and V/J genes and CDR3 were assigned using IMGT germline references. Reads were filtered out if the reads had weak V/J assignments (E-value above 1e-6), no CDR3, stop codons, out-of-frame junctions, or ambiguous translated residues. V3J clonotypes were defined as sequences sharing an identical inferred V gene, J gene, and CDR3 amino acid sequence. To compute the percentage overlap between repertoires, the number of shared unique clonotypes was divided by the size of the smaller repertoire. Richness of each repertoire was evaluated using RTK rarefaction, the Chao1 estimator, and Recon v2.1 estimates of unobserved clonotypes. For all TCRbeta clonotypes obtained by the gDNA method from a few donors, generation probabilities were computed with OLGA. TCRdb mirrors the immuneACCESS table, restricted to in-frame sequences. Some clones are absent from its copies; in checked studies, under half trace to an unresolved V gene, and the reason for the others is unknown. V and J calls and clone size follow that table, whereas D and trimming were derived from the DNA. The sample table contains under 2,000,000 clones; only one count was recorded for around 96% of them. 1.2% of the sample rests with the top ten.

About this clone: The antigen it recognizes is unknown. No much larger clone is present one base from it, and per-base qualities are unavailable. The same CDR3 also results from other DNA sequences found in this sample.

The CDR3 starts with the cysteine, ends with the phenylalanine, and has 12 residues. Here the CDR3 DNA is all that survives: 36 bases in frame from base 1. In the germline V gene (reference sequence), CDR1 corresponds to SEHNR and CDR2 to FQNEAQ. The V end loses 5 bases and the J end loses 5 bases, and a stretch of 10 bases separates them. CD8 naive samples were obtained by positive selection for CCR7 among CD45RO-negative cells, yielding a CD45RA+CCR7+ population from which TemRA cells were excluded. The donors were healthy, HIV-negative adults who had no recently reported acute infections or vaccinations. Only Caucasian adults living in Nashville, Tennessee, USA were represented among the donors. Blood was collected by leukapheresis, and PBMCs were isolated by Ficoll-Histopaque density gradient centrifugation and then cryopreserved in liquid nitrogen vapor phase. Purity and quantity of every magnetically sorted T cell population were checked by analytical flow cytometry. Genomic DNA was isolated from each sorted fraction and quantified by UV absorbance on a Nanodrop 2000c.

Points the paper makes about the study in general: Across a few donors, about 5.2% of naive CD4, over 3% of naive CD8, roughly 2.3% of memory CD4, and about 0.4% of memory CD8 clonotypes were shared. Naive subsets generally had larger estimated clonotype richness than memory subsets did. Because the study included only a small number of donors, the genetic and exposure-history diversity represented was limited. Based on pairwise subsampling, the degree of clonotype sharing among donors was expected to be affected by sequencing depth. Sampling was restricted to blood, and TCR repertoires in tissues likely differ from the TCR repertoires found in blood. Compared with non-shared clonotypes, the clonotypes found in all four sorted-subset donors had higher generation probabilities. Incomplete sequencing was indicated by rarefaction of sorted-subset datasets, despite the large sequencing depth.

In this chain, TRBV7-9 is recombined with TRBJ2-7; the D element could tentatively be TRBD1 or TRBD2, as 5 bases agree for each. This TCR was recovered from a man aged 18 to 35 in good health. Sequenced: naive CD8+ T cells sorted from blood. In the paper's terms, the cell subset or site label means: CD45RA+CCR7+. The CDR3 in this case is CASSPGANEQYF. The DNA is as follows: TGTGCCAGCAGCCCCGGGGCCAACGAGCAGTACTTC.